These 5 T cell receptor beta chains were sequenced from one sample in a study of blood T cell repertoires in COVID-19. Generated by immunoSEQ multiplex PCR, the TCRdb table keeps only in-frame clones and is missing some. The data show 50,000 to 70,000 clones, just over 85% seen once. Material: peripheral blood. The receptors derive from a man aged 55 to 70 with acute or convalescent COVID-19.

The chain is built from TRBV9 and TRBJ2-2; D might be TRBD2 (6 bases). The CDR3 extends over 16 amino acids. Germline CDR1 is SGDLS and CDR2 is YYNGEE. V was clipped by 4 bases and J by 1 base, with 14 bases between them. This chain's CDR3 is CASSTRGSGNTGELFF. CDR3 nucleotide sequence: TGTGCCAGCAGCACCCGTGGTAGCGGGAACACCGGGGAGCTGTTTTTT.

V usage is TRBV18 and J usage is TRBJ2-5; possible D gene TRBD1, 6 bases. Per germline, CDR1 KGHSH and CDR2 LQKENI. The CDR3 is 13 amino acids. The germline V and J ends were trimmed by 2 bases and 3 bases, with 7 bases remaining between them. This chain's CDR3 is CASSPSGEETQYF. CDR3 bases: TGTGCCAGCTCACCATCAGGGGAAGAGACCCAGTACTTC.

This clone is a singleton in its sample. The gene calls are TRBV28 and TRBJ1-2; TRBD1 matches 9 bases. Germline V gives CDR1 MDHEN, CDR2 SYDVKM. V was pared by 5 bases and J by 6 bases, with 4 bases of the junction left unmatched. CDR3 length equals 13 residues. For the CDR3, the DNA is TGTGCCAGCAGTCCTAGGACAGGGGATGGCTACACCTTC. Translation: CASSPRTGDGYTF.

The V call is TRBV27, the J call TRBJ1-6; D not certain. This CDR3 has 13 amino acids. Germline CDR1 and CDR2: MNHEY and SMNVEV (reference sequence). The V gene lost 5 bases and the J gene lost 10 bases, with 12 bases spanning the gap. The CDR3 sequence is CASSPRYSSPLHF. The DNA for the CDR3 is TGTGCCAGCAGTCCCCGGTACAGCTCACCCCTCCACTTT.

The chain employs TRBV4-2 and TRBJ1-6; 7 bases line up with TRBD1. The CDR3 is 15 residues long. Germline CDR1 is LGHNA and CDR2 is YNFKEQ. The V and J ends lost 3 bases and 8 bases, in that order; junction bases with no gene match: 7. CDR3 protein: CASSQGRQGDSPLHF. CDR3 DNA: TGTGCCAGCAGCCAGGGGAGACAGGGAGATTCACCCCTCCACTTT.